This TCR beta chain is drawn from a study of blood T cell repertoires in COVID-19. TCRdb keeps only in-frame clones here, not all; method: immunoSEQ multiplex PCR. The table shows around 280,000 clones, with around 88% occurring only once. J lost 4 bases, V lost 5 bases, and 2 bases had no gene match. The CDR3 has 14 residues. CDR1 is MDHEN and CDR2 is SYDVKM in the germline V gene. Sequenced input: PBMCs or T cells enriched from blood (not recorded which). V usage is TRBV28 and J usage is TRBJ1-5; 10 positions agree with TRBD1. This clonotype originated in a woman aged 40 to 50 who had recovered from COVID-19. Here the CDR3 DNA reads TGTGCCAGCAGTGGGACAGGGGTTAATCAGCCCCAGCATTTT. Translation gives CASSGTGVNQPQHF.